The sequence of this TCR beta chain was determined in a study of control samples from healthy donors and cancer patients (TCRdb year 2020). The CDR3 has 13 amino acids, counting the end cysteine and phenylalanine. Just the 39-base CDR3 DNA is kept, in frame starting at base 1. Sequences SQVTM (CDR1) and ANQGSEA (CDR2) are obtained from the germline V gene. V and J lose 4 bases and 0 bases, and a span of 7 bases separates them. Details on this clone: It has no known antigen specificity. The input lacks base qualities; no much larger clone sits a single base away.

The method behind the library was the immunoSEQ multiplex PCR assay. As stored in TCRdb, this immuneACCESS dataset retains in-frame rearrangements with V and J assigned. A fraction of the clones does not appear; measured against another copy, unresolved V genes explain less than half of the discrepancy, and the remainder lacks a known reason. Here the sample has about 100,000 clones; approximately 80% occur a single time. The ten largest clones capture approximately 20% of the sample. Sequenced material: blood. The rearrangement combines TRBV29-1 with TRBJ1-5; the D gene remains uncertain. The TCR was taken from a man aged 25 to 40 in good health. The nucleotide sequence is TGCAGCGTTGGGACGGATAGCAATCAGCCCCAGCATTTT. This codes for CSVGTDSNQPQHF.